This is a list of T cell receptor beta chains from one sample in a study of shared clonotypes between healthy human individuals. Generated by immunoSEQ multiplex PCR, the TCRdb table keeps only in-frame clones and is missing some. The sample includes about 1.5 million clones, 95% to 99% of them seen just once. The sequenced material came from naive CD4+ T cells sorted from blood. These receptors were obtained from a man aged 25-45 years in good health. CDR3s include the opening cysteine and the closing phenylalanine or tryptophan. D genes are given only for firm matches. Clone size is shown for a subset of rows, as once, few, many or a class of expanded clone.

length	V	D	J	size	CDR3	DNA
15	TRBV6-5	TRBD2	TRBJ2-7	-	CASSSSASGSYEQYF	TGTGCCAGCAGTTCGTCGGCTAGCGGGAGCTACGAGCAGTACTTC
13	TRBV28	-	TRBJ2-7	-	CASSLGVVYEQYF	TGTGCCAGCAGTTTAGGGGTTGTCTACGAGCAGTACTTC
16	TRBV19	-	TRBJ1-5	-	CASSFRQVDSNQPQHF	TGTGCCAGTAGTTTTCGACAGGTGGATAGCAATCAGCCCCAGCATTTT
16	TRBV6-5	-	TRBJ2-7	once	CASSYGVWDSSYEQYF	TGTGCCAGCAGTTACGGGGTTTGGGACTCCTCCTACGAGCAGTACTTC
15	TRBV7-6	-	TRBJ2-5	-	CVSSLAETGSETQYF	TGTGTCAGCAGCTTAGCCGAGACAGGCTCAGAGACCCAGTACTTC
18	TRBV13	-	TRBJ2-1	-	CASSLKSADRSSYNEQFF	TGTGCCAGCAGCTTAAAATCGGCTGACAGAAGCTCCTACAATGAGCAGTTCTTC
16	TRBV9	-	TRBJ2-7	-	CASSGGRSKPPYEQYF	TGTGCCAGCAGCGGAGGAAGGTCCAAGCCCCCCTACGAGCAGTACTTC
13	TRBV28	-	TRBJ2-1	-	CASSLTGYNEQFF	TGTGCCAGCAGTTTGACGGGTTACAATGAGCAGTTCTTC
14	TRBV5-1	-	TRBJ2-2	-	CASSLFTNTGELFF	TGCGCCAGCAGCTTGTTTACGAACACCGGGGAGCTGTTTTTT
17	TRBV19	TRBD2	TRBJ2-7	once	CASSPHFSGSGSYEQYF	TGTGCCAGTAGTCCTCATTTTAGCGGGAGCGGCTCCTACGAGCAGTACTTC
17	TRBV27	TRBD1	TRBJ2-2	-	CASSSYLKQGPTGELFF	TGTGCCAGCAGTTCCTATCTAAAACAGGGGCCCACCGGGGAGCTGTTTTTT
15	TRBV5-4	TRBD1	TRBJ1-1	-	CASSSNRGGIGEAFF	TGTGCCAGCAGCAGTAACAGGGGGGGGATCGGCGAAGCTTTCTTT
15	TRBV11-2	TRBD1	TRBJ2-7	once	CASSLGVRGMGEQYF	TGTGCCAGCAGCTTAGGCGTCAGGGGGATGGGGGAGCAGTACTTC
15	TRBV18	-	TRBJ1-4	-	CASSLKGTGNEKLFF	TGTGCCAGCTCACTCAAAGGGACGGGGAATGAAAAACTGTTTTTT
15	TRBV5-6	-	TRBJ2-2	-	CASSPRREYTGELFF	TGTGCCAGCAGCCCCCGGCGGGAATACACCGGGGAGCTGTTTTTT
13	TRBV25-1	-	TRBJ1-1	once	CASVSPGGVEAFF	TGTGCCAGCGTCTCCCCGGGCGGGGTTGAAGCTTTCTTT
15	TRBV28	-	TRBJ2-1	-	CASSLMENSYNEQFF	TGTGCCAGCAGTTTAATGGAGAACTCCTACAATGAGCAGTTCTTC
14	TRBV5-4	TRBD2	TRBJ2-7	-	CASSILAGGDEQYF	TGTGCCAGCAGCATACTAGCGGGCGGGGACGAGCAGTACTTC
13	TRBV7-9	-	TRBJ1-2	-	CASSRDPFYGYTF	TGTGCCAGCAGCCGCGACCCTTTCTATGGCTACACCTTC
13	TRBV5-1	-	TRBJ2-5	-	CASKHHLQETQYF	TGCGCCAGCAAACACCACCTCCAAGAGACCCAGTACTTC
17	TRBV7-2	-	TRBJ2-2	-	CASSRGLREKLVGELFF	TGTGCCAGCAGCCGGGGCCTACGGGAGAAATTAGTCGGGGAGCTGTTTTTT
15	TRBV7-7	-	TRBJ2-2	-	CASSLNTGNTGELFF	TGTGCCAGCAGCTTAAATACAGGGAACACCGGGGAGCTGTTTTTT
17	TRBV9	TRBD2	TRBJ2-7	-	CASSPQLRLADSYEQYF	TGTGCCAGCAGCCCCCAACTTAGACTAGCGGATTCCTACGAGCAGTACTTC
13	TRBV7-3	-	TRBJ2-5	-	CASSLTQQETQYF	TGTGCCAGCAGCTTAACCCAACAAGAGACCCAGTACTTC
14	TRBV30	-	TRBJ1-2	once	CAWSVQGVFYGYTF	TGTGCCTGGAGTGTACAGGGCGTGTTCTATGGCTACACCTTC
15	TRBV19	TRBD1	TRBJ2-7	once	CASSIAQGETYEQYF	TGTGCCAGTAGTATAGCACAGGGGGAGACCTACGAGCAGTACTTC
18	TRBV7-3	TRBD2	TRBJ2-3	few	CASSLSQRGWGTTDTQYF	TGTGCCAGCAGCTTAAGCCAGCGGGGATGGGGGACCACAGATACGCAGTATTTT
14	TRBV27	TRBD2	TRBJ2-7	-	CASSTSGSSYEQYF	TGTGCCAGCTCCACTAGCGGGAGCTCCTACGAGCAGTACTTC
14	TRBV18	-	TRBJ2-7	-	CASSPQRTVHEQYF	TGTGCCAGCTCACCACAAAGGACAGTCCACGAGCAGTACTTC
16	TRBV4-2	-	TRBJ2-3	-	CASSQDPARAPDTQYF	TGTGCCAGCAGCCAAGATCCCGCTAGAGCCCCAGATACGCAGTATTTT
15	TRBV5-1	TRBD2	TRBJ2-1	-	CASSLGLAGGTEQFF	TGCGCCAGCAGCTTAGGACTAGCGGGGGGTACTGAGCAGTTCTTC
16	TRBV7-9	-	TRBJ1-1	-	CAARGSGDLLNTEAFF	TGTGCCGCACGCGGTTCAGGGGACCTTTTGAACACTGAAGCTTTCTTT
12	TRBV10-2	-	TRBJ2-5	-	CASSVVGETQYF	TGCGCCAGCAGTGTTGTCGGAGAGACCCAGTACTTC
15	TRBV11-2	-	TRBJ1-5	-	CASSPLSGVGQPQHF	TGTGCCAGCAGCCCGCTGTCGGGGGTGGGTCAGCCCCAGCATTTT
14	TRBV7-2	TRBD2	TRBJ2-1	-	CASSPRLAGGEQFF	TGTGCCAGCAGCCCCCGTCTAGCGGGAGGTGAGCAGTTCTTC
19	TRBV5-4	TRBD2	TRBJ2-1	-	CASSLAGTSGRGERGEQFF	TGTGCCAGCAGCTTAGCCGGGACTAGCGGGAGGGGAGAAAGGGGTGAGCAGTTCTTC
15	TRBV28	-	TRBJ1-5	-	CASSLLGQGNQPQHF	TGTGCCAGCAGTTTATTGGGGCAGGGTAATCAGCCCCAGCATTTT
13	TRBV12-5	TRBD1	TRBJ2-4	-	CASAGQGENIQYF	TGTGCTAGTGCCGGACAGGGAGAAAACATTCAGTACTTC
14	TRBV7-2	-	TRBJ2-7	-	CASSSVGHSYEQYF	TGTGCCAGCAGTTCGGTAGGACACAGCTACGAGCAGTACTTC
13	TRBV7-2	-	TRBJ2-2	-	CASSSPNFGELFF	TGTGCCAGCAGCAGTCCCAATTTCGGGGAGCTGTTTTTT
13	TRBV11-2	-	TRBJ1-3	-	CASSESSGNTIYF	TGTGCCAGCAGCGAAAGCTCTGGAAACACCATATATTTT
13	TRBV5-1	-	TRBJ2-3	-	CASSQAEADTQYF	TGCGCCAGCAGCCAAGCGGAGGCAGATACGCAGTATTTT
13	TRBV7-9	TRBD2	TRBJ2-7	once	CASNLAGTYEQYF	TGTGCCAGCAACCTAGCGGGTACCTACGAGCAGTACTTC
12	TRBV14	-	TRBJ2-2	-	CASSFGPGELFF	TGTGCCAGCAGCTTCGGCCCCGGGGAGCTGTTTTTT
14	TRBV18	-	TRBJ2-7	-	CASSQPPGTYEQYF	TGTGCCAGCTCACAACCCCCAGGTACCTACGAGCAGTACTTC
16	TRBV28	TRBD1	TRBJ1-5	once	CASSTPSDRVDQPQHF	TGTGCCAGCAGCACCCCTTCGGACAGGGTTGATCAGCCCCAGCATTTT
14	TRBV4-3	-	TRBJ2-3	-	CASSQEGRTDTQYF	TGCGCCAGCAGCCAAGAGGGTCGCACAGATACGCAGTATTTT
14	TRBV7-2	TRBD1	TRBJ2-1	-	CASSLGQGVSEQFF	TGTGCCAGCAGCTTGGGACAGGGAGTAAGTGAGCAGTTCTTC
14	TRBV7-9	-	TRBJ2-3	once	CASSLDFTADTQYF	TGTGCCAGCAGCTTAGATTTTACGGCAGATACGCAGTATTTT
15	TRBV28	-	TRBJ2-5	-	CASSLIRSYQETQYF	TGTGCCAGCAGTTTAATCAGGTCGTACCAAGAGACCCAGTACTTC
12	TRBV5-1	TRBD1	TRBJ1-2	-	CASGDRAYGYTF	TGCGCCAGCGGGGACAGGGCGTATGGCTACACCTTC
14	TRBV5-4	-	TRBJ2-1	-	CASSLARGYNEQFF	TGTGCCAGCAGCTTGGCCAGAGGCTACAATGAGCAGTTCTTC
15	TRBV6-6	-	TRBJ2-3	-	CASSPRHEGTDTQYF	TGTGCCAGCAGCCCTCGGCATGAAGGGACAGATACGCAGTATTTT
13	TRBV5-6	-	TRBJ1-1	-	CASSLRGFTEAFF	TGTGCCAGCAGCTTGCGGGGATTCACTGAAGCTTTCTTT